This is a list of T cell receptor beta chains from one sample in a study of blood T cells in healthy people across ages. TCRdb fed the 5' RACE reads into MiXCR, producing one record per CDR3 protein. The sample lists around 900,000 distinct CDR3 sequences, about 53% seen once, with 20% to 25% in the top ten. Specimen: blood. These receptor sequences come from a woman aged 55 to 70 in good health. The CDR3 runs from the conserved cysteine through the conserved F or W. The D gene is left open where the match is weak. Some rows mark clone size as missing; the rest say once, few, many or name a class of expanded clone.

D | size | J | V | CDR3 | DNA
- | - | TRBJ1-2 | TRBV4-1 | CASSESGRQRGYTF | TGCGCCAGCAGCGAGTCGGGCCGTCAACGGGGCTACACCTTC
TRBD1 | - | TRBJ2-1 | TRBV12-3/TRBV12-4 | CASRQGARGQFF | TGTGCCAGCAGACAGGGGGCTAGGGGGCAGTTCTTC
- | - | TRBJ1-2 | TRBV27 | CASSLSWSISGGYTF | TGTGCCAGCAGTTTATCATGGTCCATCTCCGGTGGCTACACCTTC
- | - | TRBJ2-1 | TRBV28 | CASSLGVTQRKEQFF | TGTGCCAGCAGTCTTGGAGTGACCCAGCGTAAGGAGCAGTTCTTC
- | - | TRBJ1-4 | TRBV7-9 | CASSLVRDTVEKLFF | TGTGCCAGCAGCCTAGTTCGGGACACGGTGGAAAAACTGTTTTTT
TRBD1 | - | TRBJ1-4 | TRBV15 | CATSRNRGQGEKLFF | TGTGCCACCAGCAGGAACAGGGGGCAAGGGGAAAAACTGTTTTTT
- | - | TRBJ1-1 | TRBV20-1 | CSARDHSRGDTEAFF | TGCAGTGCTAGAGATCATTCACGGGGGGACACTGAAGCTTTCTTT
- | - | TRBJ1-2 | TRBV2 | CASRVEAGLGYTF | TGTGCCAGCAGGGTTGAAGCAGGGCTTGGCTACACCTTC
- | - | TRBJ2-5 | TRBV7-8 | CASSLARTDQETQYF | TGTGCCAGCAGCTTAGCGCGGACGGACCAAGAGACCCAGTACTTC
- | few | TRBJ2-5 | TRBV9 | CASSVRPAGTGGETQYF | TGTGCCAGCAGCGTACGTCCTGCCGGGACTGGCGGTGAGACCCAGTACTTC
- | - | TRBJ2-1 | TRBV5-6 | CASSLSVAETQFF | TGTGCCAGCAGCTTATCCGTCGCAGAGACCCAGTTCTTC
- | many | TRBJ2-1 | TRBV20-1 | CSAEITYNEQFF | TGCAGTGCCGAGATCACCTACAATGAGCAGTTCTTC
TRBD2 | - | TRBJ2-7 | TRBV6-6 | CASSSVGPRGRSYEQYF | TGTGCCAGCAGTTCCGTCGGGCCACGCGGGAGGTCCTACGAGCAGTACTTC
- | - | TRBJ2-5 | TRBV10-2 | CASSDPAGARNEQYF | TGCGCCAGCAGTGACCCGGCAGGGGCCAGGAATGAGCAGTACTTC
TRBD2 | - | TRBJ2-1 | TRBV20-1 | CSARDDGTSVYNEQFF | TGCAGTGCTAGAGATGATGGGACTAGCGTATACAATGAGCAGTTCTTC
TRBD2 | - | TRBJ2-7 | TRBV13 | CASSDRSGKYSYEQYF | TGTGCCAGCAGCGACCGAAGCGGGAAATACTCCTACGAGCAGTACTTC
TRBD2 | - | TRBJ2-3 | TRBV7-9 | CASSLGTRDPDTQYF | TGTGCCAGCAGCTTAGGGACTAGGGATCCAGATACGCAGTATTTT
TRBD2 | few | TRBJ2-7 | TRBV10-3 | CASRILAGSYEQYF | TGTGCCAGCAGAATACTAGCGGGATCCTACGAGCAGTACTTC
TRBD1 | few | TRBJ2-7 | TRBV20-1 | CSARDHRDRKSFMPTYEQYF | TGCAGTGCTAGAGATCATAGGGACAGGAAATCCTTCATGCCTACCTACGAGCAGTACTTC
- | - | TRBJ2-7 | TRBV12-3/TRBV12-4 | CASSFFEAQYF | TGTGCCAGCAGTTTTTTTGAGGCCCAGTACTTC
TRBD1 | - | TRBJ1-2 | TRBV14 | CASSPNRGREGYTF | TGTGCCAGCAGCCCCAACAGGGGGCGGGAGGGCTACACCTTC
TRBD1 | - | TRBJ1-6 | TRBV5-4 | CASSVRTGRNSPLHF | TGTGCCAGCAGCGTACGGACAGGCCGTAATTCACCCCTCCACTTT
- | - | TRBJ2-1 | TRBV29-1 | CSAGVMGNEQFF | TGCAGCGCGGGGGTTATGGGGAATGAGCAGTTCTTC
TRBD1 | many | TRBJ2-1 | TRBV7-2 | CASSPTRQGNNEQFF | TGTGCCAGCAGCCCCACCCGACAGGGGAACAATGAGCAGTTCTTC
- | once | TRBJ2-6 | TRBV21-1 | CASKDYYSLPPGANVLTF | TGTGCCAGCAAAGATTATTACAGCCTTCCCCCTGGGGCCAACGTCCTGACTTTC
- | - | TRBJ2-7 | TRBV7-6 | CASSPIIGGSYEQYF | TGTGCCAGCAGTCCCATTATTGGGGGATCCTACGAGCAGTACTTC
- | - | TRBJ1-1 | TRBV21-1 | CASGRRVNTEAFF | TGTGCCAGCGGCCGTAGGGTGAACACTGAAGCTTTCTTT
- | many | TRBJ2-2 | TRBV29-1 | CSGSDRTTGELFF | TGCAGCGGGTCGGACAGAACCACCGGGGAGCTGTTTTTT
- | few | TRBJ2-4 | TRBV19 | CASSSPRGVSGNIQYF | TGTGCCAGTAGTTCCCCTAGGGGGGTCTCTGGAAACATTCAGTACTTC
- | - | TRBJ2-7 | TRBV15 | CATRHLSSYEQYF | TGTGCCACCAGGCATTTAAGCTCCTACGAGCAGTACTTC
TRBD2 | - | TRBJ2-3 | TRBV6-1 | CASSERPAGAGVVDTQYF | TGTGCCAGCAGTGAAAGGCCCGCCGGGGCGGGAGTGGTAGATACGCAGTATTTT
- | - | TRBJ2-7 | TRBV5-6 | CASSFGRGEYEQYF | TGTGCCAGCAGCTTTGGCAGGGGGGAATACGAGCAGTACTTC
- | - | TRBJ1-4 | TRBV4-3 | CASSQTGTAGEKLFF | TGCGCCAGCAGCCAAACCGGGACTGCCGGCGAAAAACTGTTTTTT
- | few | TRBJ1-5 | TRBV4-1 | CASSHPDIFQPQHF | TGCGCCAGCAGCCACCCGGACATATTCCAGCCCCAGCATTTT
TRBD1 | - | TRBJ2-2 | TRBV29-1 | CSVVGQVNTGELFF | TGCAGCGTTGTAGGACAGGTGAACACCGGGGAGCTGTTTTTT
- | few | TRBJ2-7 | TRBV6-2/TRBV6-3 | CASTGSGSYEQYF | TGTGCCAGCACTGGGAGCGGCTCCTACGAGCAGTACTTC
- | - | TRBJ1-2 | TRBV4-3 | CASSQELGQYGYTF | TGCGCCAGCAGCCAAGAGCTCGGCCAGTATGGCTACACCTTC
- | - | TRBJ2-4 | TRBV14 | CASSQVGGARDIQYF | TGTGCCAGCAGCCAAGTAGGCGGGGCTCGGGACATTCAGTACTTC
- | - | TRBJ2-1 | TRBV12-3/TRBV12-4 | CASSLATKADNEQFF | TGTGCCAGCAGTTTAGCGACAAAAGCCGACAATGAGCAGTTCTTC
TRBD1 | - | TRBJ1-6 | TRBV4-2 | CASSQGDRGSPLHF | TGTGCCAGCAGCCAAGGAGACAGGGGTTCACCCCTCCACTTT
- | - | TRBJ2-1 | TRBV28 | CASSHSRWDEQFF | TGTGCCAGCAGTCATTCTAGGTGGGATGAGCAGTTCTTC
- | - | TRBJ2-7 | TRBV20-1 | CSARISLPEQYF | TGCAGTGCTAGAATTTCGCTTCCCGAGCAGTACTTC
TRBD2 | few | TRBJ2-5 | TRBV7-2 | CASSSGTTSKETQYF | TGTGCCAGCAGCTCAGGGACGACTAGCAAGGAGACCCAGTACTTC
- | - | TRBJ2-5 | TRBV7-8 | CASSLASFGSIETQYF | TGTGCCAGCAGCTTAGCGAGTTTCGGCTCAATAGAGACCCAGTACTTC
TRBD2 | - | TRBJ2-7 | TRBV20-1 | CSASDSGLADYEQYF | TGCAGTGCTAGCGACTCGGGACTAGCGGATTACGAGCAGTACTTC
- | - | TRBJ2-3 | TRBV7-9 | CASSLPKEGRVVDSDTQYF | TGTGCCAGCAGCTTACCGAAGGAGGGGAGAGTGGTTGATTCAGATACGCAGTATTTT
- | - | TRBJ1-5 | TRBV15 | CATSRDQGWSSNQPQHF | TGTGCCACCAGCAGAGATCAGGGATGGTCGAGCAATCAGCCCCAGCATTTT
- | few | TRBJ2-4 | TRBV20-1 | CSARGATAHIQYF | TGCAGTGCTAGAGGGGCCACTGCCCACATTCAGTACTTC
- | - | TRBJ2-7 | TRBV20-1 | CSAREEVNGEQYF | TGCAGTGCTAGAGAGGAGGTGAACGGCGAGCAGTACTTC
TRBD2 | once | TRBJ2-4 | TRBV6-1 | CASIGTSGLTDTQYF | TGTGCCAGCATTGGGACTAGCGGGCTCACAGATACGCAGTACTTC
TRBD1 | - | TRBJ2-1 | TRBV24-1 | CATSAGDRGSYNEQFF | TGTGCCACCAGTGCCGGGGACAGGGGTTCCTACAATGAGCAGTTCTTC
TRBD2 | - | TRBJ2-7 | TRBV19 | CASSIPSSGRQYEQYF | TGTGCCAGTAGTATCCCCTCTAGCGGACGTCAATACGAGCAGTACTTC
- | - | TRBJ2-4 | TRBV2 | CASRQIARAKNIQYF | TGTGCCAGCAGGCAAATAGCGAGAGCCAAAAACATTCAGTACTTC
- | - | TRBJ2-1 | TRBV3-1 | CASSQVEAEQFF | TGTGCCAGCAGCCAAGTGGAGGCTGAGCAGTTCTTC
TRBD1 | - | TRBJ1-2 | TRBV3-1 | CASRSTGYVHGYTF | TGTGCCAGCAGATCGACAGGGTATGTTCATGGCTACACCTTC
- | few | TRBJ2-7 | TRBV9 | CASSPGGFSGSDEQYF | TGTGCCAGCAGCCCCGGAGGGTTTTCCGGTTCTGACGAGCAGTACTTC
TRBD2 | few | TRBJ2-1 | TRBV4-3 | CASSQDFVGSGSFYEQFF | TGCGCCAGCAGCCAAGATTTCGTCGGGAGCGGGAGTTTCTATGAGCAGTTCTTC
TRBD2 | - | TRBJ2-5 | TRBV6-2/TRBV6-3 | CASSQSGGGRRAQYF | TGTGCCAGCAGCCAGTCAGGTGGCGGGAGAAGGGCCCAGTACTTC
TRBD1 | - | TRBJ2-1 | TRBV12-5 | CASGPGTGEIEEQFF | TGTGCTAGTGGTCCCGGGACAGGAGAAATTGAGGAGCAGTTCTTC